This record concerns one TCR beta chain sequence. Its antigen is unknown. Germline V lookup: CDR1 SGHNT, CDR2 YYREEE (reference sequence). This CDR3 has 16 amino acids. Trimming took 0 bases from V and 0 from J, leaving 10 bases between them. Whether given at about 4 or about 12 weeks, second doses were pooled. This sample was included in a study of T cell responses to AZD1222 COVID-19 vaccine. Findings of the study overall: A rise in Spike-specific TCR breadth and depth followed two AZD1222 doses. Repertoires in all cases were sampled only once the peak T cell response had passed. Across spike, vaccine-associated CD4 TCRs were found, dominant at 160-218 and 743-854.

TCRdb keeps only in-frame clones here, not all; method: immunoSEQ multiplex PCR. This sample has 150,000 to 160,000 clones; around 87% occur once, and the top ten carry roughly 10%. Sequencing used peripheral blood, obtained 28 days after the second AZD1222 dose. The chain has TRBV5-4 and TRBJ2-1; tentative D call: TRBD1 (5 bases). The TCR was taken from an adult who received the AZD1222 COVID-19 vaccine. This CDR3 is CASSLDKRGSYNEQFF. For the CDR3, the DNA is TGTGCCAGCAGCTTGGACAAAAGGGGCTCCTACAATGAGCAGTTCTTC. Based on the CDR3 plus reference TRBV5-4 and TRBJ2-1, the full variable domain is ETGVTQSPTHLIKTRGQQVTLRCSSQSGHNTVSWYQQALGQGPQFIFQYYREEENGRGNFPPRFSGLQFPNYSSELNVNALELDDSALYLCASSLDKRGSYNEQFFGPGTRLTVL.